This passage covers 2 T cell receptor beta chains from one sample sequenced in a study of monozygotic twins with inflammatory bowel disease. One entry per CDR3 protein, without DNA, is what TCRdb gives after re-calling the 5' RACE reads. The sample totals 440,000 or so distinct CDR3 sequences. Sequenced input: blood. The source is a human donor with ulcerative colitis or Crohn's disease, or a healthy co-twin of an affected twin (not recorded which).

The chain combines TRBV14 with TRBJ2-7. The CDR3 length is 12 residues. CDR1 is SGHDN, CDR2 FVKESK, per germline. The CDR3 region is CASSRGPYEQYF.

The chain uses TRBV5-1 and TRBJ1-2; there is no DNA to check the TCRdb D call of TRBD1. The CDR3 runs to 13 residues. Germline lookup yields CDR1 SGHRS and CDR2 YFSETQ. The CDR3 sequence: CASSTGTDYGYTF.